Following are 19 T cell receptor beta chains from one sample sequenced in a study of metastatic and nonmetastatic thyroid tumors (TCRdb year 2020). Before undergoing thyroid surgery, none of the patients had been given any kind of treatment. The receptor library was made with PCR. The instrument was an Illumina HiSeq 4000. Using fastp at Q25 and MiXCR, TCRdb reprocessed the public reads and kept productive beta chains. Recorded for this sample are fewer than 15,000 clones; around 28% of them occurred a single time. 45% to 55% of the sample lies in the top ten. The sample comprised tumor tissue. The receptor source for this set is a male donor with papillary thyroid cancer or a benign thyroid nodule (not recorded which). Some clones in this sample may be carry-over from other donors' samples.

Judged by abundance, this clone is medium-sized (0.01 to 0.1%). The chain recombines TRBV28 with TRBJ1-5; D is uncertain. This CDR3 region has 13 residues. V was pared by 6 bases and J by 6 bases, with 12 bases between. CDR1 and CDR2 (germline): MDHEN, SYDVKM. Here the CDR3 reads CASRGSLSQPQHF. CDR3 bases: TGTGCCAGCAGGGGATCGTTGAGTCAGCCCCAGCATTTT.

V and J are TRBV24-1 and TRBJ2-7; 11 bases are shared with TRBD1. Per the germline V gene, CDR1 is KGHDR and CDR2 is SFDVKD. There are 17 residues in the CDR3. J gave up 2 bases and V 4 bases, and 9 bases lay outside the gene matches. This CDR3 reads CATSDPRTGGPPYEQYF. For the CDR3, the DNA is TGTGCCACCAGTGACCCACGGACAGGGGGCCCCCCCTACGAGCAGTACTTC.

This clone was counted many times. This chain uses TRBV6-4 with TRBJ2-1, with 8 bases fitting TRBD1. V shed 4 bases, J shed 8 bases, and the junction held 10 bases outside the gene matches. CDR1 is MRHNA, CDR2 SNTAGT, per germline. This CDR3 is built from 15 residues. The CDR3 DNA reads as TGTGCCAGCAGTGCGGTGGCAGGGGGCGAGGATGAGCAGTTCTTC. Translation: CASSAVAGGEDEQFF.

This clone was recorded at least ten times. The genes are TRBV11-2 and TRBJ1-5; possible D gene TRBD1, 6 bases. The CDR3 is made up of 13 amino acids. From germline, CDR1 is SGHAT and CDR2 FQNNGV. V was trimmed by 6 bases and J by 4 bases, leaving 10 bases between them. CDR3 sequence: CASSSRGNQPQHF. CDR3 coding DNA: TGTGCCAGCAGTAGCAGGGGAAATCAGCCCCAGCATTTT.

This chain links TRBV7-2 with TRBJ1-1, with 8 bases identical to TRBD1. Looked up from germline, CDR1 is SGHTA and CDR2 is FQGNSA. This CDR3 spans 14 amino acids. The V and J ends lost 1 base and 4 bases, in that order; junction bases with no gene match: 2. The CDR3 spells CASSLGTGLTEAFF. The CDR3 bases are TGTGCCAGCAGCTTAGGGACAGGGCTCACTGAAGCTTTCTTT.

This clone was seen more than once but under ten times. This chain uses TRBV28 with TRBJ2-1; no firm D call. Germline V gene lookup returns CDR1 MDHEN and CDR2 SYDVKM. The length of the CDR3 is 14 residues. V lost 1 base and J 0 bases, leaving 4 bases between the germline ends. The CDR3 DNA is TGTGCCAGCAGTTTATTCTCCTCCTACAATGAGCAGTTCTTC. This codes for CASSLFSSYNEQFF.

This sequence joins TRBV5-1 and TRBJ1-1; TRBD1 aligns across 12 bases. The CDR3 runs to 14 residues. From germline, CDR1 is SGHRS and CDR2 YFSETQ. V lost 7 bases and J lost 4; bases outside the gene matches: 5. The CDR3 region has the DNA TGCGCCAGCGGGGACAGGGGGCTGGGCACTGAAGCTTTCTTT. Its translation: CASGDRGLGTEAFF.

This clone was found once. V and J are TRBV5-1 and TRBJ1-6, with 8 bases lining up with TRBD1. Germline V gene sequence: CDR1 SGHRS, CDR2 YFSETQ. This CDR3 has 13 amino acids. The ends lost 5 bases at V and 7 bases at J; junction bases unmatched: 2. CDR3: CASRTGDNSPLHF. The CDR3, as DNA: TGCGCCAGCAGGACAGGGGACAATTCACCCCTCCACTTT. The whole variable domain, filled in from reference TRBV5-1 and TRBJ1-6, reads KAGVTQTPRYLIKTRGQQVTLSCSPISGHRSVSWYQQTPGQGLQFLFEYFSETQRNKGNFPGRFSGRQFSNSRSEMNVSTLELGDSALYLCASRTGDNSPLHFGNGTRLTVT.

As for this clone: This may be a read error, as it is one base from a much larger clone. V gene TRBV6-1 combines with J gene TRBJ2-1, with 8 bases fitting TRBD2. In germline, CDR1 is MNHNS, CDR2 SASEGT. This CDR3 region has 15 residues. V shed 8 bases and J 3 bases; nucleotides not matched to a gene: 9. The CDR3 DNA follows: TGTGCCAGCTCCCGGGCTAGCGGGCTCTACAATGAGCAGTTCTTC. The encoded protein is CASSRASGLYNEQFF.

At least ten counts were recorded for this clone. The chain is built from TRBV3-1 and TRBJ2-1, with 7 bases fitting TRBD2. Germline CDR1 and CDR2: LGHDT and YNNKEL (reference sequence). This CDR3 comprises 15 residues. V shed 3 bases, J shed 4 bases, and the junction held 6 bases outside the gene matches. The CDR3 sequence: CASSHSGGGYNEQFF. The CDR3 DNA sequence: TGTGCCAGCAGCCATAGTGGGGGGGGATACAATGAGCAGTTCTTC.

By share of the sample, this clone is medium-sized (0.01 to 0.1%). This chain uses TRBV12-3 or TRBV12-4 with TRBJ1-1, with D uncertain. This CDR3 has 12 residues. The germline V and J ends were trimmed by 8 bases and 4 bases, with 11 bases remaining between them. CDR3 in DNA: TGTGCCAGCCAAGGAAGCCCCACTGAAGCTTTCTTT. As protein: CASQGSPTEAFF.

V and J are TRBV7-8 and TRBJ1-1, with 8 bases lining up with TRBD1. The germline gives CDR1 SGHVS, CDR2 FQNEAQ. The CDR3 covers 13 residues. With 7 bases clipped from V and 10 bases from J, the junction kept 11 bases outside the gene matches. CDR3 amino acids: CASISGSGGSAFF. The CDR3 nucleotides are TGTGCCAGCATCTCCGGATCAGGGGGCTCAGCTTTCTTT.

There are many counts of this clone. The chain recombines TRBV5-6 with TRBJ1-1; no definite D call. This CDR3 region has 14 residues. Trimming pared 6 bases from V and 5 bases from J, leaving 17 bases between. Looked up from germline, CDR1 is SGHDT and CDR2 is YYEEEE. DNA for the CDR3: TGTGCCAGCACCCTCGTCCCGGCCGGGACTGAAGCTTTCTTT. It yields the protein CASTLVPAGTEAFF.

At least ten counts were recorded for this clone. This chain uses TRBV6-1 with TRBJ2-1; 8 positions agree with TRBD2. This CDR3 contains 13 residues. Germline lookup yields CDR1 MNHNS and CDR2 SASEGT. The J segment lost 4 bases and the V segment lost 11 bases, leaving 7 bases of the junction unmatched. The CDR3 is CASGRDSYNEQFF. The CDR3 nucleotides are TGTGCCTCCGGGAGGGATTCGTACAATGAGCAGTTCTTC.

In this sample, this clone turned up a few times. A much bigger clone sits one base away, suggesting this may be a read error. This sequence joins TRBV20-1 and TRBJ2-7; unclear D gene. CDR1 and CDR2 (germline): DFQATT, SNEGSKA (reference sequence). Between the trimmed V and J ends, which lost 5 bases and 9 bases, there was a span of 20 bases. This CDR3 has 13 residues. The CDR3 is CSAGHPQRYGQYF. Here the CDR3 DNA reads TGCAGTGCTGGCCACCCACAGCGTTATGGGCAGTACTTC.

CDR3 nucleotide sequence: TGTGCCAGCAGGCGGGGACTAGCGGGTTACGAGCAGTACTTC. Translation gives CASRRGLAGYEQYF. The chain carries TRBV12-3 or TRBV12-4 and TRBJ2-7; TRBD2 aligns across 12 bases. This CDR3 contains 14 residues. The ends lost 6 bases at V and 4 bases at J; junction bases unmatched: 4.

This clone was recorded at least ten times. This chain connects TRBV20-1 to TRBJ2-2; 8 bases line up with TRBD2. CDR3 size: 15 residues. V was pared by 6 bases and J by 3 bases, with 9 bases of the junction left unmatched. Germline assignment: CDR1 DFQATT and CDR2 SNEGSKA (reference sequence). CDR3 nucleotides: TGCAGTGCAAGTAGCGGGGAATCGGACACCGGGGAGCTGTTTTTT. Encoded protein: CSASSGESDTGELFF.

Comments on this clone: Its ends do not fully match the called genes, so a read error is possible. The CDR3 here is CARSHVQASNQPQHF. CDR3 nucleotides: TGCGCCAGGAGCCATGTCCAAGCGAGCAATCAGCCCCAGCATTTT. This chain connects TRBV4-1 to TRBJ1-5, with no clear D. This CDR3 is built from 15 residues. CDR1 MGHRA and CDR2 YSYEKL come from the germline V gene.

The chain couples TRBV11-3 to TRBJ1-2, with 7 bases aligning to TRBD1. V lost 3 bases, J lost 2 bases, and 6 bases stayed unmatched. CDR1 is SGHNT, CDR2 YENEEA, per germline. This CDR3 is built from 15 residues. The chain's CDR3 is CASSLNSQGNYGYTF. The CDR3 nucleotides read TGTGCCAGCAGCTTGAACTCACAGGGGAACTATGGCTACACCTTC.